Following are 18 T cell receptor beta chains from one sample sequenced in a study of T cell clonotyping in hematopoietic cell transplantation. Assay used: immunoSEQ multiplex PCR; TCRdb lists only in-frame clones, some missing. The sample lists about 3,900 clones; about 94% were seen once. Sequences were derived from peripheral blood mononuclear cells, sampled 30 days after allogeneic stem cell transplant. The receptor source for this set is a male patient aged 70-85 years who had an allogeneic stem cell transplant from an unrelated donor, so T cells may come from the graft donor. Some clones in this sample may be carry-over from other donors' samples.

The chain links TRBV28 to TRBJ2-2; D remains unclear. From germline, CDR1 is MDHEN and CDR2 SYDVKM. The CDR3 length is 13 residues. The V end was cut by 2 bases, the J end by 4 bases, with 5 bases between. CDR3 sequence: CASSLAITGELFF. CDR3 nucleotide sequence: TGTGCCAGCAGTTTAGCAATCACCGGGGAGCTGTTTTTT.

The rearrangement links TRBV5-1 to TRBJ2-2; TRBD1 agrees at 11 bases. Germline V gene lookup returns CDR1 SGHRS and CDR2 YFSETQ. The CDR3 contains 16 residues. Trimming cost V 5 bases and J 5 bases; bases outside gene matches: 8. The DNA for the CDR3 is TGCGCCAGCAGGGACCCGGGACAGGGGGATACCGGGGAGCTGTTTTTT. Amino acid sequence: CASRDPGQGDTGELFF. Full variable domain (remainder filled in from reference TRBV5-1 and TRBJ2-2): KAGVTQTPRYLIKTRGQQVTLSCSPISGHRSVSWYQQTPGQGLQFLFEYFSETQRNKGNFPGRFSGRQFSNSRSEMNVSTLELGDSALYLCASRDPGQGDTGELFFGEGSRLTVL.

The chain links TRBV14 to TRBJ1-1; D perhaps matches TRBD1 (5 bases). Trimming pared 2 bases from V and 1 base from J, leaving 8 bases between. CDR1 is SGHDN and CDR2 is FVKESK in the germline V gene. CDR3 size: 14 residues. DNA for the CDR3: TGTGCCAGCAGCCAACTAGGGGCGAACACTGAAGCTTTCTTT. It specifies CASSQLGANTEAFF.

The genes are TRBV19 and TRBJ1-2, with 8 nucleotides matching TRBD1. The length of the CDR3 is 15 residues. Germline V gives CDR1 LNHDA, CDR2 SQIVND (reference sequence). The J segment lost 7 bases and the V segment lost 3 bases, leaving 10 bases of the junction unmatched. The DNA for the CDR3 is TGTGCCAGTAGTATTAAGGCAGGGACAGGTGCTGGCTACACCTTC. Translating gives CASSIKAGTGAGYTF.

This clone was found once. This chain joins TRBV29-1 and TRBJ2-5; D uncertain. The CDR3 spans 15 residues. Germline lookup yields CDR1 SQVTM and CDR2 ANQGSEA. V was clipped by 3 bases and J by 4 bases, with 18 bases between them. The CDR3 loop is CSVDRAPELIETQYF. DNA for the CDR3: TGCAGCGTTGATCGGGCACCCGAGCTTATAGAGACCCAGTACTTC.

The V gene is TRBV28, the J gene TRBJ1-5, with TRBD1 matching over 9 bases. This CDR3 region has 16 residues. Trimming took 6 bases from V and 2 from J; bases not matched to a gene: 8. CDR1 is MDHEN and CDR2 is SYDVKM in the germline V gene. CDR3 DNA: TGTGCCAGCAGCTCAACGGGACAGGGCGGCAATCAGCCCCAGCATTTT. Translating gives CASSSTGQGGNQPQHF.

The chain joins TRBV19 to TRBJ2-6, with D possibly being TRBD2 (5 bases). CDR1 and CDR2 from the germline V gene are LNHDA and SQIVND (reference sequence). Trimming left V 5 bases short and J 0 bases short, with 11 bases between. The CDR3 totals 16 residues. The DNA of the CDR3 is TGTGCCAGTAGTGACTACAGAAGCTCTGGGGCCAACGTCCTGACTTTC. It yields the protein CASSDYRSSGANVLTF.

This chain uses TRBV10-3 with TRBJ1-5, with D tentatively TRBD1 (5 bases). Trimming cost V 10 bases and J 1 base, with 23 bases left between them. CDR1 is ENHRY and CDR2 is SYGVKD in the germline V gene. The CDR3 runs 17 residues. The CDR3 coding sequence is TGTGCCACCTCAGCGGAGAGACAGCATAAGAGCAATCAGCCCCAGCATTTT. Translated, it gives CATSAERQHKSNQPQHF.

V gene TRBV19 combines with J gene TRBJ1-1; no definite D call. CDR1 is LNHDA and CDR2 is SQIVND in the germline V gene (reference sequence). V lost 3 bases and J lost 3, with 11 bases in between. The CDR3 has 14 amino acids. CDR3 residues: CASSIEGLYTEAFF. In nucleotides, the CDR3 is TGTGCCAGTAGTATCGAGGGTTTGTACACTGAAGCTTTCTTT.

The rearrangement links TRBV7-9 to TRBJ2-2, with 7 bases aligning to TRBD1. The CDR3 contains 15 residues. Germline V lookup: CDR1 SEHNR, CDR2 FQNEAQ (reference sequence). J lost 0 bases, V lost 5 bases, and 3 bases had no gene match. This CDR3 is CASSPGQTNTGELFF. The CDR3 coding sequence is TGTGCCAGCAGCCCGGGACAGACGAACACCGGGGAGCTGTTTTTT. Full variable domain (missing parts from reference TRBV7-9 and TRBJ2-2): DTGVSQNPRHKITKRGQNVTFRCDPISEHNRLYWYRQTLGQGPEFLTYFQNEAQLEKSRLLSDRFSAERPKGSFSTLEIQRTEQGDSAMYLCASSPGQTNTGELFFGEGSRLTVL.

The chain couples TRBV5-4 to TRBJ2-7; D is uncertain. The CDR3 extends over 14 amino acids. Germline CDR1 reads SGHNT; CDR2 reads YYREEE (reference sequence). V lost 2 bases to trimming and J lost 0 bases, with 9 bases between them. CDR3 residues: CASSFPGSSYEQYF. CDR3 DNA sequence: TGTGCCAGCAGCTTCCCGGGCAGCTCCTACGAGCAGTACTTC.

CDR3 amino acids: CASSQALGSSYEQYF. In DNA, the CDR3 is TGCGCCAGCAGCCAGGCCCTGGGGTCCTCCTACGAGCAGTACTTC. V gene TRBV4-1 combines with J gene TRBJ2-7; no firm D call. This CDR3 spans 15 amino acids. V was clipped by 3 bases and J by 0 bases, with 12 bases between them. The germline V gene has CDR1 MGHRA and CDR2 YSYEKL.

This sequence joins TRBV9 and TRBJ1-3; D is undetermined. V was cut by 7 bases and J by 0 bases, with 11 bases left in between. Germline CDR1 is SGDLS and CDR2 is YYNGEE. This CDR3 region has 14 residues. The CDR3, as DNA: TGTGCCAGCTCCGCCCGAGACTCTGGAAACACCATATATTTT. Encoded protein: CASSARDSGNTIYF.

This chain links TRBV5-1 with TRBJ2-7; D perhaps matches TRBD2 (5 bases). Trimming cost V 5 bases and J 0 bases, with 12 bases left between them. The CDR3 loop spans 14 amino acids. The germline V gene has CDR1 SGHRS and CDR2 YFSETQ. CDR3 DNA sequence: TGCGCCAGCAGGGCCCCTAGCACCTCCTACGAGCAGTACTTC. Translating gives CASRAPSTSYEQYF.

The V and J genes are TRBV10-2 and TRBJ1-2; D not certain. V lost 6 bases to trimming and J lost 4 bases, with 12 bases between them. CDR3 length: 13 amino acids. From germline, CDR1 is WSHSY and CDR2 SAAADI. In nucleotides, the CDR3 is TGCGCCAGCAGGGCGGGGAGTAGCTATGGCTACACCTTC. Translating gives CASRAGSSYGYTF.

This CDR3 is CASSERQGNNEKLFF. The DNA of the CDR3 is TGTGCCAGCAGCGAAAGACAGGGCAATAATGAAAAACTGTTTTTT. This chain links TRBV13 with TRBJ1-4; TRBD1 agrees at 7 bases. V lost 5 bases to trimming and J lost 4 bases; unmatched junction nucleotides: 7. The CDR3 contains 15 residues. Germline values: CDR1 PRHDT, CDR2 FYEKMQ (reference sequence).

The rearrangement joins TRBV27 to TRBJ2-5; 7 nucleotides agree with TRBD1. CDR1 is MNHEY, CDR2 SMNVEV, per germline (reference sequence). Trimming removed 6 bases from V and 3 bases from J; junction bases left unmatched: 7. The CDR3 has 14 amino acids. The CDR3 sequence: CASRFLGTEETQYF. In nucleotides, the CDR3 is TGTGCCAGCAGATTCCTGGGGACAGAAGAGACCCAGTACTTC.

The J gene is TRBJ2-5, the V gene TRBV28; D remains unclear. The CDR3 contains 12 residues. The germline V gene has CDR1 MDHEN and CDR2 SYDVKM. The V end was cut by 6 bases, the J end by 5 bases, with 10 bases between. CDR3 sequence (DNA): TGTGCCAGCAGAGGACCTTCGGAGACCCAGTACTTC. It yields the protein CASRGPSETQYF.